This record looks at one TCR beta chain sequence and its context. Its antigen is as yet unknown. The CDR3 contains 12 residues. Deletions cut 6 bases from V and 6 bases from J, with 12 bases between. CDR1 is MDHEN and CDR2 is SYDVKM in the germline V gene. A second PCR of about 6 to 11 cycles used a sample-barcoded 5' primer and a J-beta primer mix. In TCRdb, the 5' RACE reads were re-called with MiXCR into one record per CDR3 protein. The sample lists 800,000 to 950,000 distinct CDR3 sequences, roughly 48% occurring once. The sample comes from a study of blood T cells in healthy people across ages. General study findings and limits: Getting older went along with TCR beta diversity per million T cells dropping roughly linearly. Long-lived donors had more naive CD4+ cells and higher diversity than aged donors. Not knowing donor CMV status may have confounded expanded clonotype changes.

In terms of origin and age, donors were healthy Caucasian individuals from Russia aged about 6 to 100. The clonotype was recovered from a man aged 30-40 years in good health. The sample comprised blood. V usage is TRBV28 and J usage is TRBJ2-7; the D gene is possibly TRBD1 (5 bases). This CDR3 is CASRTPRGEQYF. In DNA form, the CDR3 reads TGTGCCAGCAGAACCCCTAGGGGCGAGCAGTACTTC. The full variable domain, with the rest looked up from reference TRBV28 and TRBJ2-7, is DVKVTQSSRYLVKRTGEKVFLECVQDMDHENMFWYRQDPGLGLRLIYFSYDVKMKEKGDIPEGYSVSREKKERFSLILESASTNQTSMYLCASRTPRGEQYFGPGTRLTVT.